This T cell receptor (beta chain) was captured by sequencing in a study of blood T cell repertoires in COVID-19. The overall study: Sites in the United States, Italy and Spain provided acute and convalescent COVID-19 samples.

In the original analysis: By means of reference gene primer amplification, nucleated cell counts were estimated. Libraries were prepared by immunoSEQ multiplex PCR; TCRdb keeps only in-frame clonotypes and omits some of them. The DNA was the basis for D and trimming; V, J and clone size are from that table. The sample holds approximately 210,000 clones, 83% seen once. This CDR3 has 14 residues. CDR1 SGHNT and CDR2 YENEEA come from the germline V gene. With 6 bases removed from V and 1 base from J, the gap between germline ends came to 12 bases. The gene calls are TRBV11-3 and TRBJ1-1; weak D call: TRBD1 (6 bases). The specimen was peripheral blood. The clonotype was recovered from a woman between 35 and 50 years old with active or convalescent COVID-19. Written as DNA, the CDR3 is TGTGCCAGCAGAAACAGGGAGACGAACACTGAAGCTTTCTTT. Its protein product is CASRNRETNTEAFF.